The 18 T cell receptor beta chains listed next were all sequenced from one sample in a study of beta chain features in type 1 diabetes. Expressed TCRB transcripts got sequenced, as all isolated RNA was reverse transcribed. TCRdb's table, derived via immunoSEQ multiplex PCR, lists solely in-frame clones and lacks some. The sample has about 150,000 clones, around 8% seen once. The sequenced material came from central memory CD4+ T cells from blood. These receptors originate from a man between 18 and 35 years old in good health.

This clone was counted many times. The V and J genes are TRBV7-2 and TRBJ1-1; no firm D call. V dropped 5 bases and J dropped 1 base, with 8 bases sitting between them. This CDR3 contains 13 residues. Germline loops: CDR1 SGHTA, CDR2 FQGNSA. CDR3 loop: CASSAGRNTEAFF. CDR3 bases: TGTGCCAGCAGCGCGGGGAGGAACACTGAAGCTTTCTTT.

At least ten counts were recorded for this clone. The genes are TRBV29-1 and TRBJ1-1, with D unresolved. V shed 7 bases and J shed 4 bases, with 16 bases lying between them. Germline CDR1 is SQVTM and CDR2 is ANQGSEA. The CDR3 contains 13 residues. The CDR3 sequence is CSARGQPTTEAFF. The CDR3 nucleotides are TGCAGCGCCCGAGGGCAGCCGACCACTGAAGCTTTCTTT.

This clone was seen repeatedly, ten times or more. The rearrangement uses TRBV9 and TRBJ1-5; D not certain. Trimming removed 3 bases from V and 0 bases from J, with 10 bases in between. CDR1 is SGDLS and CDR2 is YYNGEE in the germline V gene. This CDR3 region has 15 residues. CDR3 loop: CASSGGGYSNQPQHF. Written as DNA, the CDR3 is TGTGCCAGCAGCGGCGGAGGGTATAGCAATCAGCCCCAGCATTTT.

V and J are TRBV12-5 and TRBJ1-1; 11 bases match TRBD1. The CDR3 runs to 15 residues. Germline V gene data show CDR1 as LGHNT and CDR2 as FRNRAP. V shed 3 bases and J 5 bases; nucleotides not matched to a gene: 5. The CDR3 DNA sequence: TGTGCTAGTGGTTTAGGGACAGGGGGAAAGACTGAAGCTTTCTTT. Translated: CASGLGTGGKTEAFF.

This clone turned up a few times. The gene calls are TRBV7-8 and TRBJ1-2, with a possible D match to TRBD1 (5 bases). The CDR3 consists of 15 residues. The germline V and J ends were trimmed by 5 bases and 5 bases, with 18 bases remaining between them. Germline values: CDR1 SGHVS, CDR2 FQNEAQ. The CDR3 here is CASSEYGGGGYGYTF. DNA for the CDR3: TGTGCCAGCAGCGAATATGGCGGGGGGGGGTATGGCTACACCTTC.

In its sample, this clone was seen a few times. CDR3 region: CASSLFGSRQGTGEQYF. The DNA of the CDR3 is TGTGCCAGCAGTTTATTTGGGTCACGACAGGGGACGGGCGAGCAGTACTTC. This chain connects TRBV28 to TRBJ2-7, with 8 bases identical to TRBD1. CDR3 length: 17 amino acids. Trimming took 1 base from V and 6 from J; bases not matched to a gene: 14. Germline CDR1 reads MDHEN; CDR2 reads SYDVKM.

This clone was observed a handful of times. The J gene is TRBJ1-6, the V gene TRBV10-3; no definite D call. Germline CDR1 is ENHRY and CDR2 is SYGVKD. This CDR3 has 14 amino acids. Deletions cut 5 bases from V and 7 bases from J, with 12 bases between. CDR3 residues: CAISSPGSNSPLHF. The CDR3 DNA reads TGTGCCATCAGTTCCCCGGGATCCAATTCACCCCTCCACTTT.

This clone was found a few times. The chain couples TRBV11-2 to TRBJ2-1; D gene ambiguous. Deletions cut 1 base from V and 7 bases from J, with 11 bases between. Germline lookup yields CDR1 SGHAT and CDR2 FQNNGV. The CDR3 length is 14 residues. The CDR3 sequence: CASSLVSGVNEQFF. The CDR3 nucleotides are TGTGCCAGCAGCTTAGTTTCGGGTGTGAATGAGCAGTTCTTC.

The gene calls are TRBV5-1 and TRBJ2-3; 9 nucleotides line up with TRBD2. The ends lost 0 bases at V and 2 bases at J; junction bases unmatched: 7. The germline gives CDR1 SGHRS, CDR2 YFSETQ. The CDR3 contains 17 residues. The CDR3 nucleotides are TGCGCCAGCAGCTTGGTCCTAGCGGGGAGCCTCACAGATACGCAGTATTTT. It yields the protein CASSLVLAGSLTDTQYF.

The V gene is TRBV2, the J gene TRBJ1-4; 7 bases line up with TRBD1. Germline lookup yields CDR1 SNHLY and CDR2 FYNNEI. The CDR3 covers 14 residues. With V trimmed by 5 bases and J by 2 bases, 2 bases remained unmatched. CDR3 in DNA: TGTGCCAGCAGTTTACAGGGGACTAATGAAAAACTGTTTTTT. Protein product: CASSLQGTNEKLFF.

The CDR3 DNA sequence: TGTGCCAGCAGCTTGTCGGGACAGGGTAACACTGAAGCTTTCTTT. It specifies CASSLSGQGNTEAFF. The rearrangement links TRBV7-9 to TRBJ1-1; 9 bases line up with TRBD1. This CDR3 region has 15 residues. Germline CDR1 SEHNR, CDR2 FQNEAQ (reference sequence). Losses at the gene ends were 3 bases for V and 2 bases for J; bases not matched to a gene: 4.

This clone occurred a few times. The rearrangement joins TRBV7-9 to TRBJ1-1; D unclear. The V and J ends lost 4 bases and 4 bases respectively, with 22 bases between them. The CDR3 spans 17 residues. Germline assignment: CDR1 SEHNR and CDR2 FQNEAQ (reference sequence). The CDR3 region is CASSSRRGPLEGTEAFF. Here the CDR3 DNA reads TGTGCCAGCAGCTCAAGGAGAGGACCGCTCGAGGGCACTGAAGCTTTCTTT.

The V call is TRBV5-4, the J call TRBJ1-4; 9 positions agree with TRBD1. V lost 4 bases to trimming and J lost 5 bases; unmatched junction nucleotides: 3. The CDR3 loop spans 14 amino acids. CDR1 and CDR2 (germline): SGHNT, YYREEE (reference sequence). Here the CDR3 reads CASSRQGVNEKLFF. DNA for the CDR3: TGTGCCAGCAGCCGACAGGGGGTAAATGAAAAACTGTTTTTT.

This clone was recorded many times. This chain uses TRBV13 with TRBJ2-5; D gene uncertain. Germline V gene data show CDR1 as PRHDT and CDR2 as FYEKMQ (reference sequence). The CDR3 has 11 amino acids. The ends were cut back, 6 bases at V and 4 bases at J, with 6 bases in the middle. CDR3 nucleotides: TGTGCCAGCAGTCGGTCAGAGACCCAGTACTTC. It yields the protein CASSRSETQYF.

This clone was counted ten times or more. This sequence joins TRBV29-1 and TRBJ1-4; tentatively, D is TRBD1 (5 bases). V was trimmed by 0 bases and J by 8 bases, leaving 10 bases between them. The CDR3 length is 13 residues. The germline CDR1 and CDR2 sequences are SQVTM and ANQGSEA. The CDR3 DNA sequence: TGCAGCGTTGAAGATTCTCCAGGGGAAAAACTGTTTTTT. It codes for CSVEDSPGEKLFF.

This clone was observed at least ten times. V gene TRBV5-1 combines with J gene TRBJ1-4; TRBD1 might be the D (5 bases). The CDR3 has 14 residues. The germline CDR1 and CDR2 sequences are SGHRS and YFSETQ. V dropped 1 base and J dropped 8 bases, with 12 bases sitting between them. The CDR3: CASSLNWGGEKLFF. The CDR3 coding sequence is TGCGCCAGCAGCTTGAATTGGGGCGGAGAAAAACTGTTTTTT.

This clone was counted at least ten times. The J gene is TRBJ2-2, the V gene TRBV29-1; 8 bases match TRBD1. Trimming took 7 bases from V and 8 from J; bases not matched to a gene: 3. The CDR3 consists of 11 residues. Germline CDR1 and CDR2: SQVTM and ANQGSEA. Written as DNA, the CDR3 is TGCAGCGGTACAGGGGGTGGGGAGCTGTTTTTT. Translation gives CSGTGGGELFF.

Here the CDR3 reads CASSLTGAYSNQPQHF. The CDR3 bases are TGTGCCAGCAGTTTGACAGGGGCCTATAGCAATCAGCCCCAGCATTTT. The chain combines TRBV27 with TRBJ1-5, with 8 bases that match TRBD1. CDR1 and CDR2 (germline): MNHEY, SMNVEV (reference sequence). CDR3 length equals 16 residues. With 3 bases clipped from V and 0 bases from J, the junction kept 4 bases outside the gene matches.